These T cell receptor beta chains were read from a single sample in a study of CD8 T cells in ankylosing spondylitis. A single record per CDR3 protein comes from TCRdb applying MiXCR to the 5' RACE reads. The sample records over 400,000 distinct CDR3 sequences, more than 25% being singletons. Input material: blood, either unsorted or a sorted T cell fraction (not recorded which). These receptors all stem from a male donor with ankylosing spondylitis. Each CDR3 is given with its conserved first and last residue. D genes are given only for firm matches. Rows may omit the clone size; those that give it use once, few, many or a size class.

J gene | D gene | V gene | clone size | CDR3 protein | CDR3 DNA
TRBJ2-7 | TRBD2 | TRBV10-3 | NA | CAIRGSGGDSYEQYF | TGTGCCATCAGGGGCTCGGGGGGTGACTCCTACGAGCAGTACTTC
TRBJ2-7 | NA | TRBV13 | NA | CASLEQRARVAYEQYF | TGTGCCAGCTTAGAGCAGAGGGCGCGAGTAGCCTACGAGCAGTACTTC
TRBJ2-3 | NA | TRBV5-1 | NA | CASSLSSGGLGTDTQYF | TGCGCCAGCAGCTTGTCGAGCGGTGGTCTTGGCACAGATACGCAGTATTTT
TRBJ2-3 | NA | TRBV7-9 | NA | CASSLITVTSTDTQYF | TGTGCCAGCAGCTTAATAACTGTGACTAGCACAGATACGCAGTATTTT
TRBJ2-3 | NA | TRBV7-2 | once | CASSLVGWADTQYF | TGTGCCAGCAGCTTAGTGGGGTGGGCAGATACGCAGTATTTT
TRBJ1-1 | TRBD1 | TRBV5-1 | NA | CASSRTLQGETEAFF | TGCGCCAGCAGCCGGACCCTACAGGGGGAGACTGAAGCTTTCTTT
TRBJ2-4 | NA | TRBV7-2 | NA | CASSLGPGQGEDIQYF | TGTGCCAGCAGCTTAGGACCGGGACAAGGGGAGGACATTCAGTACTTC
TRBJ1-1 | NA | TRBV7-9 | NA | CASSLSSGLAEAFF | TGTGCCAGCAGCTTAAGTTCAGGGCTAGCTGAAGCTTTCTTT
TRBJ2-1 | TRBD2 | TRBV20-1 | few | CSARDGGASGGNEQFF | TGCAGTGCTAGAGATGGAGGGGCTAGCGGGGGGAATGAGCAGTTCTTC
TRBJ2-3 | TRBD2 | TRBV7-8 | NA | CASSPGTSGTLTDTQYF | TGTGCCAGCAGCCCAGGGACTAGCGGGACTCTCACAGATACGCAGTATTTT
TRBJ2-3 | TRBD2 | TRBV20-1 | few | CSARAPNALAGGTATQYF | TGCAGTGCTAGAGCACCCAATGCTCTAGCGGGAGGAACCGCTACGCAGTATTTT
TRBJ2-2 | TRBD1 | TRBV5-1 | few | CASSLATGGITGELFF | TGCGCCAGCAGCTTGGCGACAGGGGGAATCACCGGGGAGCTGTTTTTT
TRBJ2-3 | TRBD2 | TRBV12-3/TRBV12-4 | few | CASSLNSGLAGDTQYF | TGTGCCAGCAGTTTAAATTCGGGACTAGCGGGAGATACGCAGTATTTT
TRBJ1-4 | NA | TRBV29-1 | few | CSVAGTQNEKLFF | TGCAGCGTTGCCGGGACACAGAATGAAAAACTGTTTTTT
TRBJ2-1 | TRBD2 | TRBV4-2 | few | CASSQVAGGSYNEQFF | TGTGCCAGCAGCCAAGTAGCGGGAGGCTCCTACAATGAGCAGTTCTTC
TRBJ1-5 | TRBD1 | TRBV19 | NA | CASNYRDSERPQHF | TGTGCCAGTAATTACCGGGACAGCGAAAGGCCCCAGCATTTT
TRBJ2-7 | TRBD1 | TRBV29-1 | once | CSVEEGQGPYEQYF | TGCAGCGTTGAAGAGGGACAGGGCCCCTACGAGCAGTACTTC
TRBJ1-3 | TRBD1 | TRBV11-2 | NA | CASSHGTGYGNTIYF | TGTGCCAGCAGCCACGGGACAGGGTATGGAAACACCATATATTTT
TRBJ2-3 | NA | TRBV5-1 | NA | CASASELFRDTDTQYF | TGCGCCAGCGCCTCGGAGCTTTTTCGGGACACAGATACGCAGTATTTT
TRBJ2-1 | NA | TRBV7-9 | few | CASSFNPTYNEQFF | TGTGCCAGCAGCTTTAATCCCACCTACAATGAGCAGTTCTTC
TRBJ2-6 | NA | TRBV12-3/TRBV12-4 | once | CASSSWTASGANVLTF | TGTGCCAGCAGTTCGTGGACGGCCTCTGGGGCCAACGTCCTGACTTTC
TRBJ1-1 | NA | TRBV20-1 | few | CSARFLAGEAFF | TGCAGTGCTAGATTCCTCGCAGGGGAAGCTTTCTTT